The present TCR beta chain was sequenced within a study of T cell repertoires in cytomegalovirus infection. Each CDR3 protein gets one entry after TCRdb re-called the reads with MiXCR. The sample shows hundreds of thousands of distinct CDR3 sequences, 5% to 8.5% of them seen only once. CDR3 length equals 15 residues. V lost 0 bases and J lost 10, with 13 bases in between. Germline loops: CDR1 SGHDN, CDR2 FVKESK. The chain carries TRBV14 and TRBJ1-6; D uncertain. The source is a human donor in good health (CMV status not recorded). Some clones in this sample may be carry-over from other donors' samples. Sequencing was performed on PBMCs. CDR3 residues: CASSQDPQFKSPLHF. The CDR3 DNA reads as TGTGCCAGCAGCCAAGATCCACAGTTCAAGTCACCCCTCCACTTT.